The clone carrying this TCR beta chain was found once. The CDR3 totals 12 residues. Looked up from germline, CDR1 is SNHLY and CDR2 is FYNNEI. Trimming left V 6 bases short and J 5 bases short, with 8 bases between. The data were taken from a study of T cells in localized non-small cell lung cancer. Libraries were prepared by immunoSEQ multiplex PCR; TCRdb keeps only in-frame clonotypes and omits some of them. The sample lists about 35,000 clones, around 90% seen once, with 4% to 5% in the top ten. This sequence joins TRBV2 and TRBJ2-1; D is perhaps TRBD1 (5 bases). The material was peripheral blood, obtained before any cancer treatment. The TCR originated in a man aged 40 to 70 with stage I lung adenocarcinoma. CDR3 sequence: CASRRTNNEQFF. In nucleotides, the CDR3 is TGTGCCAGCAGACGGACAAACAATGAGCAGTTCTTC.